The following is a T cell receptor (beta chain) sequence with its context. This sample was included in a study of blood T cell repertoires in COVID-19. Whole-study context: Some COVID-19 samples were acute and others convalescent; all came from the United States, Italy and Spain. T cells, B-cell-depleted T cells, or PBMCs supplied cDNA or gDNA.

Sequencing was performed with immunoSEQ multiplex PCR; in TCRdb, only in-frame clones are kept and a portion is missing. The table has some 150,000 clones, under 90% seen once. Participants reported their clinical history, and cohort assignment relied on those reports. A PCR-confirmed or clinician-diagnosed COVID-19 case had contacted exposed participants within 2 weeks of entry. Sequences were obtained from PBMCs or T cells enriched from blood (not recorded which). This TCR derives from a woman in her late teens or twenties who had been exposed to COVID-19.

This CDR3 is CASRHGGEEKLFF. Written as DNA, the CDR3 is TGTGCCAGTAGGCACGGGGGGGAGGAAAAACTGTTTTTT. The chain combines TRBV19 with TRBJ1-4, with D possibly matching TRBD1 (5 bases). V was trimmed by 6 bases and J by 8 bases, leaving 13 bases between them. The CDR3 covers 13 residues. In germline, CDR1 is LNHDA, CDR2 SQIVND (reference sequence). The whole variable domain, filled in from reference TRBV19 and TRBJ1-4, reads DGGITQSPKYLFRKEGQNVTLSCEQNLNHDAMYWYRQDPGQGLRLIYYSQIVNDFQKGDIAEGYSVSREKKESFPLTVTSAQKNPTAFYLCASRHGGEEKLFFGSGTQLSVL.